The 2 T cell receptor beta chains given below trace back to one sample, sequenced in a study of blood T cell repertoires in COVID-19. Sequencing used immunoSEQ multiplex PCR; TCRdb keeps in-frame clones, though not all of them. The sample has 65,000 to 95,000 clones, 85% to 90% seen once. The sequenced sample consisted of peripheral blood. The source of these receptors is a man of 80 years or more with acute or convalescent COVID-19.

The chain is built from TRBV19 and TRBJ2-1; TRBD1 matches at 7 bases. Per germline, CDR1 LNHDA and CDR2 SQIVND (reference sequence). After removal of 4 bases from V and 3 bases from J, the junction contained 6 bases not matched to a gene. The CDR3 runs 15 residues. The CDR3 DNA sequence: TGTGCCAGTAGTACGGGACAGCCGATCTACAATGAGCAGTTCTTC. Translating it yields CASSTGQPIYNEQFF.

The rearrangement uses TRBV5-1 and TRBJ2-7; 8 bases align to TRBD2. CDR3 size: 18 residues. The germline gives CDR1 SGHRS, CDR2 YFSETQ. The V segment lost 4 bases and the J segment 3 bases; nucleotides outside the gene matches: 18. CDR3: CASSNRDSGASGLYEQYF. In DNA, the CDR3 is TGCGCCAGCAGCAACCGGGACTCCGGGGCTAGCGGGCTCTACGAGCAGTACTTC.